The source of this T cell receptor (beta chain) is a study of blood T cells in healthy people across ages. Study results and limitations: With naive T cell percentage, TCR beta diversity showed a strong correlation.

The V gene lost 5 bases and the J gene lost 6 bases, with 16 bases spanning the gap. Germline V gene sequence: CDR1 SGHTA, CDR2 FQGNSA. The CDR3 loop spans 14 amino acids. This clonotype was seen only a few times. Its antigen remains unidentified. A second PCR of roughly 7 to 11 cycles used a sample-barcoded 5' primer and a J-beta primer mix. TCRdb re-derived calls from the 5' RACE reads in MiXCR, one entry per CDR3 protein. This sample has 750,000 to 950,000 distinct CDR3 sequences, with 25% to 35% found just once. These sequences were also reported in another study, on T cells of mothers and their children. That paper notes: Related and unrelated pairs show similar thymic shaping of TCR recombination output.

The J gene is TRBJ1-1, the V gene TRBV7-2; D remains unclear. The sequence derives from a woman aged 40 to 50 in good health. The sample taken for sequencing was blood. CDR3 sequence: CASSHRTREAEAFF. CDR3 sequence (DNA): TGTGCCAGCAGCCATCGAACCCGGGAAGCTGAAGCTTTCTTT.